This note documents a single T cell receptor (beta chain) sequence. This sample was included in a study of blood T cell repertoires in COVID-19. Study at large: Specimens from acute and convalescent COVID-19 originated in the United States, Italy and Spain.

The germline gives CDR1 LGHNA, CDR2 YNFKEQ. This CDR3 spans 16 amino acids. Trimming left V 1 base short and J 8 bases short, with 20 bases between. Profiling relied on immunoSEQ multiplex PCR, and the TCRdb table lists in-frame clones only, not all of them. This sample has about 250,000 clones, with approximately 86% found just once. The genes are TRBV4-2 and TRBJ1-2; D may be TRBD1 (6 bases). Specimen: peripheral blood. The receptor's source is a woman between 55 and 75 years old who had recovered from COVID-19. This CDR3 reads CASSQVSTGPFEGYTF. Written as DNA, the CDR3 is TGTGCCAGCAGCCAAGTTAGCACAGGGCCTTTCGAGGGCTACACCTTC.